These T cell receptor beta chains were read from a single sample in a study of T cells in Graves' hyperthyroidism and ophthalmopathy. TCRdb analysed the multiplex PCR reads with MiXCR anew, one entry per CDR3 protein. The sample consists of about 96,000 distinct CDR3 sequences, 51% of them appearing once. The source material was blood. The receptors shown here come from a woman in her 40s with Graves' hyperthyroidism. Each CDR3 is given with its conserved first and last residue. A D gene is named only where the DNA matches it firmly. Clone size, where shown, is once, few, many, or a class for clones that have expanded.

d_gene	abundance	v_gene	j_gene	CDR3aa	CDR3nt
TRBD1	many	TRBV20-1	TRBJ1-2	CSAQGADYGYTF	TGCAGTGCTCAGGGGGCTGACTATGGCTACACCTTC
TRBD1	once	TRBV12-3/TRBV12-4	TRBJ1-4	CASSLPGGKLFF	TGTGCCAGCAGTTTACCAGGGGGGAAACTGTTTTTT
.	many	TRBV6-1	TRBJ1-5	CASSEVTGRPNQPQHF	TGTGCCAGCAGTGAAGTTACTGGGCGTCCGAATCAGCCCCAGCATTTT
.	many	TRBV29-1	TRBJ2-7	CSVLVSYEQYF	TGCAGCGTTCTAGTATCCTACGAGCAGTACTTC
TRBD2	few	TRBV7-9	TRBJ2-7	CASSLGLAGEPPYEQYF	TGTGCCAGCAGCTTAGGACTAGCGGGAGAGCCCCCCTACGAGCAGTACTTC
TRBD1	many	TRBV7-9	TRBJ2-5	CASSLGQGAAETQYF	TGTGCCAGCAGCTTAGGACAGGGGGCTGCAGAGACCCAGTACTTC
.	few	TRBV30	TRBJ1-1	CAWWTPDTEAFF	TGTGCCTGGTGGACCCCCGACACTGAAGCTTTCTTT
.	many	TRBV27	TRBJ1-2	CASSFGRTADGYTF	TGTGCCAGCAGTTTTGGCAGGACGGCGGATGGCTACACCTTC
.	.	TRBV20-1	TRBJ2-2	CSAWSEVTGELFF	TGCAGTGCCTGGAGTGAGGTCACCGGGGAGCTGTTTTTT
.	many	TRBV7-2	TRBJ2-2	CASSLIRGASNTGELFF	TGTGCCAGCAGCTTAATTAGAGGGGCCTCGAACACCGGGGAGCTGTTTTTT
.	.	TRBV5-1	TRBJ1-5	CAGSFGQGGQPQHF	TGCGCCGGCAGCTTCGGGCAGGGAGGACAGCCCCAGCATTTT
.	.	TRBV7-9	TRBJ2-7	CASSPAPGTRGAEQYF	TGTGCCAGCAGCCCCGCTCCCGGGACCCGAGGGGCCGAGCAGTACTTC
TRBD1	few	TRBV30	TRBJ1-1	CAWSRQGAGTEAFF	TGTGCCTGGAGTCGACAGGGGGCTGGTACTGAAGCTTTCTTT
.	.	TRBV29-1	TRBJ2-5	CSGRGQETQYF	TGCAGCGGGAGAGGCCAAGAGACCCAGTACTTC
.	.	TRBV29-1	TRBJ1-2	CSLVGAGGYTF	TGCAGCTTAGTAGGGGCAGGGGGCTACACCTTC
TRBD1	.	TRBV2	TRBJ2-7	CASSADDRGYERYF	TGTGCCAGCAGTGCCGACGACAGGGGCTACGAGCGGTACTTC
.	few	TRBV7-9	TRBJ1-2	CASSPPVRGWMVHGYTF	TGTGCCAGCTCACCACCGGTTCGGGGTTGGATGGTCCATGGCTACACCTTC
.	.	TRBV19	TRBJ2-2	CASSAKGELFF	TGTGCCAGTTCCGCCAAAGGGGAGCTGTTTTTT
.	many	TRBV15	TRBJ2-7	CATSTMFREQYF	TGTGCCACCAGCACCATGTTTCGCGAGCAGTACTTC
TRBD1	many	TRBV29-1	TRBJ2-7	CSVIDRLGTVEESYEQYF	TGCAGCGTTATCGACCGTTTAGGGACAGTCGAGGAGTCCTACGAGCAGTACTTC
.	.	TRBV7-2	TRBJ1-2	CASSLGGAGPNYGYTF	TGTGCCAGCAGCTTAGGAGGGGCAGGGCCTAACTATGGCTACACCTTC
TRBD1	.	TRBV19	TRBJ1-1	CASSTQGATEAFF	TGTGCCAGTAGTACACAGGGGGCGACTGAAGCTTTCTTT
TRBD1	.	TRBV7-3	TRBJ1-1	CASSWGDRESEAFF	TGTGCCAGCAGCTGGGGGGACAGGGAATCTGAAGCTTTCTTT
.	.	TRBV29-1	TRBJ2-6	CSVAQGTNTEAF	.
.	many	TRBV10-3	TRBJ1-1	CASRRGAITEAFF	TGTGCCTCCCGGCGGGGGGCCATCACTGAAGCTTTCTTT
TRBD2	.	TRBV7-9	TRBJ2-3	CASGLGGGRSDTQYF	TGTGCCAGCGGCTTAGGAGGCGGGAGGTCAGATACGCAGTATTTT
TRBD1	many	TRBV7-2	TRBJ1-2	CASSTRTGNLHGYTF	TGTGCCAGCAGCACACGGACAGGGAATCTGCACGGCTACACCTTC
.	.	TRBV7-2	TRBJ1-4	CASSLEGEEKLFF	TGTGCCAGCAGCTTAGAAGGGGAGGAAAAACTGTTTTTT
.	.	TRBV10-3	TRBJ2-5	CATAAQESSVTQYF	TGTGCCACCGCCGCACAGGAGTCCTCGGTGACCCAGTACTTC
.	.	TRBV9	TRBJ1-6	CASSVGDNSPLHF	TGTGCCAGCAGCGTAGGGGATAATTCACCCCTCCACTTT